This T cell receptor beta chain was observed in a study of blood T cell repertoires in COVID-19. Study details: The United States, Italy and Spain supplied acute and convalescent COVID-19 samples.

Sequenced by immunoSEQ multiplex PCR; TCRdb stores in-frame clones only, minus some. The sample shows hundreds of thousands of clones, 88% of them seen only once. This CDR3 region has 13 residues. Germline CDR1 is SGHNT and CDR2 is YENEEA. Germline trimming cut 6 bases from V and 8 bases from J; bases unmatched to any gene: 4. During active infection, Seattle patients enrolled and were then monitored through disease. Specimen: peripheral blood. This clonotype originated in a woman in her 50s with COVID-19, enrolled during active disease. J is TRBJ1-4 and V is TRBV11-3, with 9 nucleotides matching TRBD1. In nucleotides, the CDR3 is TGTGCCAGCAGGGACAGGGGAAGAGAAAAACTGTTTTTT. Its translation is CASRDRGREKLFF.